The 27 T cell receptor beta chains below were found in one sample sequenced in a study of T cell repertoires in cytomegalovirus infection. TCRdb independently ran MiXCR on the reads; one entry per CDR3 protein. The sample lists approximately 700,000 distinct CDR3 sequences, roughly 36% occurring once. Sequenced material: PBMCs. The receptor set was obtained from a human donor in good health (CMV status not recorded). Some clones in this sample may be carry-over from other donors' samples.

There are a few counts of this clonotype. The chain employs TRBV28 and TRBJ1-2; possibly TRBD1 for D (6 bases). The CDR3 contains 15 residues. V dropped 4 bases and J dropped 2 bases, with 14 bases sitting between them. Germline loops: CDR1 MDHEN, CDR2 SYDVKM. The CDR3 nucleotides read TGTGCCAGCAGTTCTACAGGGTGGAAGAACTATGGCTACACCTTC. Encoded protein: CASSSTGWKNYGYTF.

This clonotype was seen at least ten times. The rearrangement joins TRBV27 to TRBJ2-1; TRBD2 aligns across 13 bases. Germline loops: CDR1 MNHEY, CDR2 SMNVEV (reference sequence). There are 19 residues in the CDR3. Trimming took 0 bases from V and 0 from J; bases not matched to a gene: 5. CDR3 sequence: CASSLSLRTSGSSYNEQFF. CDR3 coding DNA: TGTGCCAGCAGTTTATCTCTCCGGACTAGCGGGAGCTCCTACAATGAGCAGTTCTTC.

This clonotype was detected ten times or more. The genes are TRBV11-2 and TRBJ1-1; 9 bases line up with TRBD1. Germline V gives CDR1 SGHAT, CDR2 FQNNGV. J was trimmed by 8 bases and V by 7 bases; bases with no gene match: 5. The CDR3 sequence is 12 residues long. The CDR3 region is CASTLDRGEAFF. The CDR3 coding sequence is TGTGCCAGCACCCTTGACAGGGGGGAAGCTTTCTTT.

This clonotype was observed a handful of times. V is TRBV20-1 and J is TRBJ2-5; the D gene is possibly TRBD1 (6 bases). Germline V gives CDR1 DFQATT, CDR2 SNEGSKA (reference sequence). The CDR3 extends over 16 amino acids. V was trimmed by 5 bases and J by 5 bases, leaving 24 bases between them. The CDR3 reads CSARPLLKGGVETQYF. In DNA, the CDR3 is TGCAGTGCTCGTCCGCTGTTAAAAGGGGGAGTGGAGACCCAGTACTTC.

A few counts support this clonotype. J is TRBJ1-1 and V is TRBV28; D is undetermined. Germline loops: CDR1 MDHEN, CDR2 SYDVKM. CDR3 length: 15 residues. V was trimmed by 1 base and J by 3 bases, leaving 12 bases between them. The DNA for the CDR3 is TGTGCCAGCAGTTTATATGGGGAGGCGGACACTGAAGCTTTCTTT. It encodes CASSLYGEADTEAFF.

This clonotype has a handful of counts. The rearrangement uses TRBV7-2 and TRBJ2-3; D perhaps matches TRBD2 (6 bases). The CDR3 has 19 residues. Germline V gene lookup returns CDR1 SGHTA and CDR2 FQGNSA. Trimming pared 8 bases from V and 1 base from J, leaving 28 bases between. DNA of the CDR3: TGTGCCAGCGGGGCGTCGGGAGTTTTTTCCCCCAGGCGCACAGATACGCAGTATTTT. This gives the protein CASGASGVFSPRRTDTQYF.

The V call is TRBV7-9, the J call TRBJ1-1, with 9 bases lining up with TRBD1. The CDR3 has 17 amino acids. Germline V lookup: CDR1 SEHNR, CDR2 FQNEAQ (reference sequence). J was trimmed by 6 bases and V by 4 bases; bases with no gene match: 15. As DNA, the CDR3 is TGTGCCAGCAGCTCAAAGGGGACAGGGTCGATGGGCGCTGAAGCTTTCTTT. It encodes CASSSKGTGSMGAEAFF.

The rearrangement uses TRBV2 and TRBJ2-2; D gene uncertain. The CDR3 is 15 amino acids. V dropped 6 bases and J dropped 0 bases, with 11 bases sitting between them. Germline loops: CDR1 SNHLY, CDR2 FYNNEI. The CDR3 here is CASRVGRTNTGELFF. Here the CDR3 DNA reads TGTGCCAGCAGGGTAGGGCGGACGAACACCGGGGAGCTGTTTTTT.

This clonotype was counted many times. The gene calls are TRBV7-2 and TRBJ2-7, with 7 bases fitting TRBD1. Trimming at V came to 5 bases and at J to 3 bases, leaving 10 bases not matched to a gene. Germline CDR1 reads SGHTA; CDR2 reads FQGNSA. This CDR3 is 15 amino acids long. The CDR3 sequence is CASSPGQGVSYEQYF. The CDR3 nucleotides are TGTGCCAGCAGCCCCGGGCAGGGGGTCAGCTACGAGCAGTACTTC.

The chain combines TRBV20-1 with TRBJ2-3; D may be TRBD2 (6 bases). The CDR3 is 15 residues long. Trimming cost V 3 bases and J 0 bases, with 13 bases left between them. CDR1 is DFQATT and CDR2 is SNEGSKA in the germline V gene (reference sequence). Here the CDR3 reads CSARTAGSSTDTQYF. The CDR3 DNA reads TGCAGTGCTAGGACAGCGGGCTCTAGCACAGATACGCAGTATTTT.

Concerning this clonotype: With a much larger clone just one base away, this may be a read error. V usage is TRBV7-9 and J usage is TRBJ2-7, with D possibly being TRBD1 (6 bases). Germline V gene lookup returns CDR1 SEHNR and CDR2 FQNEAQ (reference sequence). Trimming left V 3 bases short and J 3 bases short, with 9 bases between. This CDR3 has 13 residues. The DNA for the CDR3 is TGTGCCAGCAGCTTGGACAGCCACTACGAGCAGTACTTC. It codes for CASSLDSHYEQYF.

This clonotype was observed a handful of times. This chain uses TRBV6-1 with TRBJ1-5; perhaps TRBD1 as D (5 bases). Germline lookup yields CDR1 MNHNS and CDR2 SASEGT. The CDR3 covers 13 residues. The ends were cut back, 3 bases at V and 6 bases at J, with 9 bases in the middle. The CDR3 spells CASSDRDGQPQHF. CDR3 bases: TGTGCCAGCAGTGACAGGGATGGTCAGCCCCAGCATTTT.

This clonotype appeared many times. The genes are TRBV7-9 and TRBJ1-1, with D uncertain. The germline V and J ends were trimmed by 2 bases and 1 base, with 8 bases remaining between them. This CDR3 comprises 14 residues. The V gene's germline CDR1 is SEHNR and CDR2 FQNEAQ (reference sequence). CDR3 bases: TGTGCCAGCAGCTTAATCCCCGGGAACACTGAAGCTTTCTTT. It yields the protein CASSLIPGNTEAFF.

This clonotype was picked up a small number of times. This sequence joins TRBV11-2 and TRBJ1-1, with 7 bases lining up with TRBD1. Looked up from germline, CDR1 is SGHAT and CDR2 is FQNNGV. CDR3 size: 17 residues. After removal of 5 bases from V and 4 bases from J, the junction contained 16 bases not matched to a gene. The CDR3 coding sequence is TGTGCCAGCAGCCTCGACAGGGAGATTGTCCTGGGCACTGAAGCTTTCTTT. This translates into CASSLDREIVLGTEAFF.

The chain links TRBV5-4 to TRBJ2-1; no clear D. The CDR3 extends over 13 amino acids. V lost 4 bases, J lost 2 bases, and 7 bases lay in between. Germline values: CDR1 SGHNT, CDR2 YYREEE (reference sequence). CDR3 residues: CASSGKAYNEQFF. The CDR3 DNA is TGTGCCAGCAGCGGGAAAGCCTACAATGAGCAGTTCTTC.

At least ten counts were recorded for this clonotype. The chain recombines TRBV7-2 with TRBJ2-3, with TRBD2 identical over 7 bases. This CDR3 region has 14 residues. Germline values: CDR1 SGHTA, CDR2 FQGNSA. V was clipped by 1 base and J by 13 bases; unmatched bases: 11. This chain's CDR3 is CASSLDWEGTSKYF. CDR3 sequence (DNA): TGTGCCAGCAGCTTAGATTGGGAGGGGACTTCTAAGTATTTT.

This chain links TRBV12-3 or TRBV12-4 with TRBJ2-7; D is ambiguous. The CDR3 has 14 amino acids. Trimming took 7 bases from V and 0 from J, leaving 13 bases between them. The chain's CDR3 is CASTPRPNSYEQYF. CDR3 bases: TGTGCCAGCACCCCAAGGCCGAACTCCTACGAGCAGTACTTC.

The gene calls are TRBV28 and TRBJ2-3; the D gene is possibly TRBD2 (5 bases). V was cut by 6 bases and J by 8 bases, with 9 bases left in between. Germline CDR1 is MDHEN and CDR2 is SYDVKM. CDR3 length equals 11 residues. CDR3 bases: TGTGCCAGCAGAATCGCGGGTACGCAGTATTTT. The encoded protein is CASRIAGTQYF. Combining the CDR3 with reference TRBV28 and TRBJ2-3 gives the whole variable domain DVKVTQSSRYLVKRTGEKVFLECVQDMDHENMFWYRQDPGLGLRLIYFSYDVKMKEKGDIPEGYSVSREKKERFSLILESASTNQTSMYLCASRIAGTQYFGPGTRLTVL.

This clonotype came up a few times. The chain's CDR3 is CASSLQGKGDQPQHF. As DNA, the CDR3 is TGTGCCAGCAGCCTACAGGGGAAAGGTGATCAGCCCCAGCATTTT. The chain carries TRBV28 and TRBJ1-5, with 7 bases matching TRBD1. CDR1 and CDR2 from the germline V gene are MDHEN and SYDVKM. The CDR3 length is 15 residues. The V and J ends lost 6 bases and 5 bases, in that order; junction bases with no gene match: 10. The complete variable domain, with remaining parts taken from reference TRBV28 and TRBJ1-5, reads DVKVTQSSRYLVKRTGEKVFLECVQDMDHENMFWYRQDPGLGLRLIYFSYDVKMKEKGDIPEGYSVSREKKERFSLILESASTNQTSMYLCASSLQGKGDQPQHFGDGTRLSIL.

The chain carries TRBV7-4 and TRBJ1-6, with D perhaps matching TRBD1 (6 bases). CDR3 length: 14 amino acids. Germline V gene data show CDR1 as SGHVT and CDR2 as SQSDAQ. The germline V and J ends were trimmed by 5 bases and 9 bases, with 14 bases remaining between them. The CDR3 loop is CASSAGQYRSPLHF. As DNA, the CDR3 is TGTGCCAGCAGCGCAGGACAGTATCGTTCACCCCTCCACTTT.

This clonotype has only a few counts. The gene calls are TRBV11-2 and TRBJ2-1, with TRBD2 matching 8 bases. The V gene's germline CDR1 is SGHAT and CDR2 FQNNGV. Germline trimming cut 1 base from V and 7 bases from J; bases unmatched to any gene: 9. This CDR3 has 16 amino acids. The CDR3 DNA follows: TGTGCCAGCAGCTTAGGAGCTAGCGGGTACGGTAATGAGCAGTTCTTC. It translates to CASSLGASGYGNEQFF.

V usage is TRBV27 and J usage is TRBJ1-1, with D tentatively TRBD1 (5 bases). CDR1 MNHEY and CDR2 SMNVEV come from the germline V gene (reference sequence). With 6 bases removed from V and 6 bases from J, the gap between germline ends came to 23 bases. CDR3 length equals 16 residues. CDR3 in DNA: TGTGCCAGCAGCCCCTACCCCGTGGGGGGAGATCCTGAAGCTTTCTTT. Amino acids: CASSPYPVGGDPEAFF.

This clonotype was counted only a few times. Because it lacks the conserved phenylalanine or tryptophan at the end, this CDR3 is likely a read error. The chain joins TRBV6-8 to TRBJ2-7, with D possibly called TRBD1 or TRBD2 (7 bases each). The CDR3 has 14 residues. Trimming shortened V by 5 bases and J by 3 bases, and 14 bases separated the two germline ends. CDR1 is MNHGY, CDR2 SAAAGT, per germline. Here the CDR3 reads CASSAGGEHYEQYL. CDR3 DNA: TGTGCCAGCAGTGCAGGGGGGGAGCACTACGAGCAGTACTTA.

This clonotype occurred a few times. The chain combines TRBV10-3 with TRBJ2-4; D might be TRBD1 (6 bases). The CDR3 is 16 amino acids. The germline CDR1 and CDR2 sequences are ENHRY and SYGVKD. The V end was cut by 8 bases, the J end by 1 base, with 18 bases between. In nucleotides, the CDR3 is TGTGCCATCTCCAAAGAGGGGGTGGTGGCCAAAAACATTCAGTACTTC. It codes for CAISKEGVVAKNIQYF.

The sample holds a few counts of this clonotype. The chain recombines TRBV5-1 with TRBJ2-5, with 7 bases aligning to TRBD1. From germline, CDR1 is SGHRS and CDR2 YFSETQ. This CDR3 has 13 amino acids. The V segment lost 4 bases and the J segment 2 bases; nucleotides outside the gene matches: 2. This chain's CDR3 is CASSGTDQETQYF. The CDR3 coding sequence is TGCGCCAGCAGCGGGACAGATCAAGAGACCCAGTACTTC.

This clonotype was counted a few times. The chain carries TRBV27 and TRBJ1-1; D is ambiguous. The CDR3 is 13 amino acids. CDR1 and CDR2 (germline): MNHEY, SMNVEV (reference sequence). V was cut by 5 bases and J by 1 base, with 8 bases left in between. The DNA for the CDR3 is TGTGCCAGCAGTCCCTTGAAGAACACTGAAGCTTTCTTT. Amino acid sequence: CASSPLKNTEAFF.

The chain combines TRBV12-3 or TRBV12-4 with TRBJ2-1; 11 nucleotides align to TRBD2. The CDR3 has 15 residues. Unmatched junction bases numbered 8, after V lost 4 bases and J lost 9 bases. CDR3 in DNA: TGTGCCAGCAGTTCTAGACTAGCGGGGAAGGGTGAGCAGTTCTTC. This gives the protein CASSSRLAGKGEQFF.